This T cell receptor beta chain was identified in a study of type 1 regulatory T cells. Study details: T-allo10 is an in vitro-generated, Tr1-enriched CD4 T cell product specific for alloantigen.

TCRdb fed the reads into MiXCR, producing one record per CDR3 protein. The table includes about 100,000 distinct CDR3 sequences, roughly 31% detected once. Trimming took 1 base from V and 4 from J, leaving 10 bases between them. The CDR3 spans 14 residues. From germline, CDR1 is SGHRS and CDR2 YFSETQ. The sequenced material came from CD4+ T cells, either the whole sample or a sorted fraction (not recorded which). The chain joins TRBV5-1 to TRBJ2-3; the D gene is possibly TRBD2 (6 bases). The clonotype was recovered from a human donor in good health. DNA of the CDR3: TGCGCCAGCAGCTTGACTAGCTTAGCAGATACGCAGTATTTT. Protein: CASSLTSLADTQYF.